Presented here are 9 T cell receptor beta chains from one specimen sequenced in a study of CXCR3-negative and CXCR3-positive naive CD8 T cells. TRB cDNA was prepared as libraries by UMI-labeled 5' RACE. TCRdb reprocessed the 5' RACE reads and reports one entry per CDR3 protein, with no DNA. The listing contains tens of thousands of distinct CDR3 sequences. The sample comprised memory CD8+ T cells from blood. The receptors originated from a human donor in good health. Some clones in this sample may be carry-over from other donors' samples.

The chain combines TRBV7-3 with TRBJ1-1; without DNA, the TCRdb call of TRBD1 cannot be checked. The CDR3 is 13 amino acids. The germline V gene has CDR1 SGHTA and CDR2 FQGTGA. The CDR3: CASATGGSTEAFF.

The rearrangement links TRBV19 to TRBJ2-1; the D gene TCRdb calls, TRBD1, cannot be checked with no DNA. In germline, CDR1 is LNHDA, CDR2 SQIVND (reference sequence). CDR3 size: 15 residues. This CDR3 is CASTPGTGGILEQFF. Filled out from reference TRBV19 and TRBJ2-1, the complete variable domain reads DGGITQSPKYLFRKEGQNVTLSCEQNLNHDAMYWYRQDPGQGLRLIYYSQIVNDFQKGDIAEGYSVSREKKESFPLTVTSAQKNPTAFYLCASTPGTGGILEQFFGPGTRLTVL.

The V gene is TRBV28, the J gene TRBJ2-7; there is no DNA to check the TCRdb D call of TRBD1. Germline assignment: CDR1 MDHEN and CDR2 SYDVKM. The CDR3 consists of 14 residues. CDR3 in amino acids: CASSPPGSSYEQYF.

CDR3 protein: CASSLEPAGQLSLKNTGELFF. The chain employs TRBV7-6 and TRBJ2-2; no DNA is available, so the TRBD1 call from TCRdb remains unchecked. The germline V gene encodes CDR1 SGHVS and CDR2 FNYEAQ. The CDR3 extends over 21 amino acids.

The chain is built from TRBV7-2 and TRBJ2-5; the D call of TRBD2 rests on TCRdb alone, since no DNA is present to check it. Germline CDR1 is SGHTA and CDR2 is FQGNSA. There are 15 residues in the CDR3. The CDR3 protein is CASSLVAGGQETQYF.

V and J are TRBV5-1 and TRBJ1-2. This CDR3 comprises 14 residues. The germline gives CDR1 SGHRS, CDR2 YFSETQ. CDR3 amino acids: CASSLGAGTDGYTF.

CDR3 loop: CATENLSYNEKLFF. The chain combines TRBV7-9 with TRBJ1-4. CDR1 SEHNR and CDR2 FQNEAQ come from the germline V gene (reference sequence). CDR3 length: 14 residues.

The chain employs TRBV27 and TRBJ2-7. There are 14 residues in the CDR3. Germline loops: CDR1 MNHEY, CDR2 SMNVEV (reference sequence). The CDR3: CASSLVDSPYEQYF.

The CDR3 spells CASSPNFSGRIYEQYF. The chain uses TRBV6-6 and TRBJ2-7; the TRBD2 assignment by TCRdb is unverifiable without DNA. CDR1 is MNHNY and CDR2 is SVGAGI in the germline V gene (reference sequence). CDR3 length: 16 amino acids.